This TCR beta chain was recovered during a study of identical twins. Findings and limits, study-wide: Without tracking the same donors, conclusions rested on cross-sectional statistical analysis. Abundant cord blood beta clonotypes carried fewer insertions; memory repertoires showed none.

Addition of a universal primer site occurred through template switching, and cDNA carried unique molecular identifiers. TCRdb re-called the 5' RACE reads with MiXCR, one entry per CDR3 protein. The sample lists about 1.7 million distinct CDR3 sequences, around 29% occurring once. This clonotype was seen more than once but under ten times. The antigen is unknown. Donors were all healthy Caucasians. Looked up from germline, CDR1 is DFQATT and CDR2 is SNEGSKA (reference sequence). Trimming removed 3 bases at V and 5 bases at J, with 14 bases between. The CDR3 spans 14 residues. The rearrangement uses TRBV20-1 and TRBJ1-5; no definite D call. Sequenced input: cord blood. The TCR was taken from a newborn girl in good health. The CDR3 DNA sequence: TGCAGTGCTAGGGTCAGTAGGCCGGATCAGCCCCAGCATTTT. This sequence encodes CSARVSRPDQPQHF.